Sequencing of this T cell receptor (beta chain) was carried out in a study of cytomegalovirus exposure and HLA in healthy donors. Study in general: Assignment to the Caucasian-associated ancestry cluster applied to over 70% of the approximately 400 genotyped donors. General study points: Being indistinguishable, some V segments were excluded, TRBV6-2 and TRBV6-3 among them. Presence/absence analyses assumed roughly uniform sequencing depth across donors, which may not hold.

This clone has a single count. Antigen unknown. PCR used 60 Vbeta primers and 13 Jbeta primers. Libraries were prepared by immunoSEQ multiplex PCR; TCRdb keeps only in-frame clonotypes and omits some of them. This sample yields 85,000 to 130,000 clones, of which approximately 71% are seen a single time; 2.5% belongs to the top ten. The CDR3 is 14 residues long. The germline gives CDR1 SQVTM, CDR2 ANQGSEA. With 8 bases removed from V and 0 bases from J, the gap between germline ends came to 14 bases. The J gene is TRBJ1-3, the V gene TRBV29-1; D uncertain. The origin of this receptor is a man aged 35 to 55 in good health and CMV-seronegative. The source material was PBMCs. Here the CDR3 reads CSPEGGSSGNTIYF. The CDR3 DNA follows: TGCAGCCCCGAGGGAGGGTCCTCTGGAAACACCATATATTTT.